This paragraph reports one TCR beta chain. The record originates from a study of T cell responses to AZD1222 COVID-19 vaccine. The assay was immunoSEQ multiplex PCR, and TCRdb's table has in-frame clones only and misses some. This table holds 77,000 or so clones, 92% found once. The origin of this receptor is an adult in good health. The sample in question was peripheral blood, obtained on day 0 of MenACWY control vaccination.

CDR3 DNA sequence: TGTGCCAGCAGTGATCAGGAAACTAGCAATCAGCCCCAGCATTTT. Its translation is CASSDQETSNQPQHF. V and J are TRBV2 and TRBJ1-5, with D uncertain. This CDR3 spans 15 amino acids. Trimming took 3 bases from V and 0 from J, leaving 9 bases between them. Germline CDR1 SNHLY, CDR2 FYNNEI.